This entry features one T cell receptor beta chain sequence. No cognate antigen has been identified for it. No base qualities exist here, and no much larger clone lies one base off it. These data originate in a study of blood T cell repertoires in COVID-19 (dated by TCRdb to 2020 to 2021). For context, the study as a whole: Collaborator samples came from the United States, Italy and Spain and covered acute and convalescent phases of COVID-19. The prospective study material was composed of cDNA or gDNA derived from T cells, B-cell-depleted T cells, or PBMCs. The repertoires were made available in a free public database intended to serve as a resource for research on the immune response to SARS-CoV-2. Sample metadata almost always included a de-identified subject ID, COVID-19 status, age in years and sex. Samples came from the ongoing ImmuneRACE study (first 160 participants) plus 1,254 subjects from 6 global collaborators. Deeply sampled blood TCRbeta repertoires from subjects exposed to, actively infected with, or recovered from COVID-19 were included in the dataset. Where HLA class I and class II types were available, the types were taken from metadata supplied by the sample provider, not from assay-based typing.

What the study reported, not specific to this receptor: Clinical and demographic metadata were provided uncurated, with the amount varying by source and participant.

Deletion took 4 bases off V and 3 bases off J, with a span of 11 bases between the germline ends. For CDR1 and CDR2, the germline V gene lists SGHRS and YFSETQ. From the cysteine through the phenylalanine, the CDR3 covers 14 amino acids. CDR3 DNA is the only sequence kept; it has 42 bases, read in frame from the first base. Each collaborating institution followed its own protocols to collect whole blood in K2EDTA tubes. For TCRbeta analysis, collaborators shipped samples in one of three forms: frozen whole blood, isolated PBMCs, or DNA extracted from either of those sample types. The immunoSEQ Assay, a bias-controlled multiplex PCR, was used to amplify TCRbeta CDR3 regions from genomic DNA. The published analysis was carried out like this. Within the assay, amplification of reference gene primers was used to estimate how many nucleated cells each sample contained. To quantify the absolute abundance of each unique TCRbeta CDR3 rearrangement, sequence reads were collapsed and filtered. For each sample, productive Simpson clonality was calculated as the square root of Simpson's diversity index over productive rearrangements. This immuneACCESS table, as held by TCRdb, lists in-frame sequences with V and J called but not all clones. Of the missing ones, under half trace to an unresolved V gene in checked studies; the others have no known cause. The D gene and trimming were derived from the DNA, and the V and J assignments and clone size from that table. This sample comprises more than 250,000 clones, around 86% of them detected only once. In total, the top ten clones hold around 1.6% of the sample.

The TCR sequence derives from a woman between 50 and 59 years old with acute or convalescent COVID-19. The sequence links TRBV5-1 to TRBJ1-5, with TRBD1 perhaps the D gene, on 5 matching bases. Sequences were obtained from peripheral blood. The CDR3 here reads CASSPGHPNQPQHF. The sequence in DNA is TGCGCCAGCAGCCCCGGACACCCCAATCAGCCCCAGCATTTT.